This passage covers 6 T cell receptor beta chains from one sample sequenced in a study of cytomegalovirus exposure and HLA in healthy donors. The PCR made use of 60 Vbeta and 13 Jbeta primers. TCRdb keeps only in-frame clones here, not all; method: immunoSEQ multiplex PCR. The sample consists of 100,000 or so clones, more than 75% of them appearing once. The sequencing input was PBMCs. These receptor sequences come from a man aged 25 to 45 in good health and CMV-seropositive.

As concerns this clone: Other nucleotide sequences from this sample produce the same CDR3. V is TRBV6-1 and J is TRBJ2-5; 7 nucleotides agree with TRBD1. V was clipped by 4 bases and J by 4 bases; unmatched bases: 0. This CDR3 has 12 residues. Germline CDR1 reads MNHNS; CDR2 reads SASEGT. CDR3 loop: CASSGTGETQYF. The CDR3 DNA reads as TGTGCCAGCAGTGGGACAGGAGAGACCCAGTACTTC.

The CDR3 bases are TGTGCCATCAGTGAGTCAGGGACAGGACAGGGAAGTTTGGGTGGCTACACCTTC. This translates into CAISESGTGQGSLGGYTF. The chain recombines TRBV10-3 with TRBJ1-2; 8 bases line up with TRBD1. Trimming cost V 0 bases and J 7 bases; bases outside gene matches: 16. This CDR3 is built from 18 residues. Germline lookup yields CDR1 ENHRY and CDR2 SYGVKD.

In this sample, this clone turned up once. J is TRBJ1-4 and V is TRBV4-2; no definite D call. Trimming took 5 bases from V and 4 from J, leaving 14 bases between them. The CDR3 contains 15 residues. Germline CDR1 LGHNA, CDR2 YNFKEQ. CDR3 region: CASSLKNPLNEKLFF. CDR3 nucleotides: TGTGCCAGCAGCTTAAAAAATCCCCTTAATGAAAAACTGTTTTTT.

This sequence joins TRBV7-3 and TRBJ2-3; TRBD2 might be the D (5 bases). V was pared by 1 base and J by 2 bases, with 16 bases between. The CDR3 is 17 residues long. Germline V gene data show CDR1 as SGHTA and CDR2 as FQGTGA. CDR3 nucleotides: TGTGCCAGCAGCTTAAGGTCCCAGTCGGGAAACACAGATACGCAGTATTTT. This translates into CASSLRSQSGNTDTQYF.

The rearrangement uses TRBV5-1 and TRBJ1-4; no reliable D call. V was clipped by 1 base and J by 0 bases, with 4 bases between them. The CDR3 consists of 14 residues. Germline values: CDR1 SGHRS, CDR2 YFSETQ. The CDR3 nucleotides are TGCGCCAGCAGCTTGCTGTCAACTAATGAAAAACTGTTTTTT. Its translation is CASSLLSTNEKLFF.

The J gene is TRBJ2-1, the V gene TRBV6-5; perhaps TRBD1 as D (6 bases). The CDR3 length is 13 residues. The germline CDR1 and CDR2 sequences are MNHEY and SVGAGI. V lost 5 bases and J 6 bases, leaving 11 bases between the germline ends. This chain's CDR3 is CASSLLQGNEQFF. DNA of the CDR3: TGTGCCAGCAGTCTGCTACAGGGCAATGAGCAGTTCTTC.